This T cell receptor beta chain was obtained from a study of T cell responses to AZD1222 COVID-19 vaccine. Data came from immunoSEQ multiplex PCR; TCRdb stores just in-frame clones and leaves some out. The sample yields about 140,000 clones, approximately 86% seen once. As to this clone: The antigen is unknown.

Looked up from germline, CDR1 is ENHRY and CDR2 is SYGVKD. Trimming cost V 10 bases and J 6 bases, with 31 bases left between them. The CDR3 contains 18 residues. General study findings and limits: There were vaccine-associated CD4 TCRs across spike, dominant at 160-218 and 743-854. Regions left unmutated in variants are reportedly the target of nearly half of spike-specific TCRs. When two AZD1222 doses had been given, Spike-specific TCR breadth and depth rose.

This clonotype originated in an adult in good health. The chain has TRBV10-3 and TRBJ2-1; possible D gene TRBD2, 5 bases. Source: peripheral blood, taken on day 0 of AZD1222 vaccination. DNA of the CDR3: TGTGCCACCTCCGGGATCCCCTCCAGTTCCCCCGGCAGCAATGAGCAGTTCTTC. It is translated as CATSGIPSSSPGSNEQFF.